These T cell receptor beta chains were read from a single sample in a study of blood T cell repertoires in COVID-19. Sequencing used immunoSEQ multiplex PCR; TCRdb keeps in-frame clones, though not all of them. The sample includes 150,000 to 200,000 clones, around four fifths of them seen just once. The sequencing sample was made of peripheral blood. The receptors shown here come from a woman older than 75 with acute or convalescent COVID-19. CDR3s include the opening cysteine and the closing phenylalanine or tryptophan. The size entry is marked missing in some rows and otherwise reads once, few, many or a size class.

cdr3_length,clone_size,j_call,v_call,cdr3_aa
13,.,TRBJ2-7,TRBV12-3/TRBV12-4,CASSLSRSYEQYF
15,.,TRBJ2-3,TRBV19,CASSTGIVSTDTQYF
18,.,TRBJ2-7,TRBV3-1/TRBV3-2,CASSHSPLAGTSGYEQYF
16,.,TRBJ1-4,TRBV6-5,CASSYTRGGALEKLFF
15,.,TRBJ1-3,TRBV9,CASSGGTANGNTIYF
15,.,TRBJ2-1,TRBV7-2,CASSLHGGGTYEQFF
13,.,TRBJ1-2,TRBV6-5,CASSPRQGWGYTF
13,once,TRBJ2-1,TRBV6-5,CASSRTVPNEQFF
9,few,TRBJ1-2,TRBV20-1,CSANDRIPF
13,.,TRBJ1-1,TRBV7-6,CASRTGMNTEAFF
15,.,TRBJ1-6,TRBV14,CASSQDAVINSPLHF
16,once,TRBJ2-3,TRBV5-1,CASSSLAGGPADTQYF
16,once,TRBJ1-5,TRBV15,CATSRPGQGINQPQHF
17,.,TRBJ2-1,TRBV7-6,CASSLFPQEGAGNEQFF
13,.,TRBJ2-5,TRBV13,CASSEGTEETQYF
13,.,TRBJ1-3,TRBV30,CAWSDIAPNTIYF
17,.,TRBJ1-6,TRBV20-1,CSASKLGENSYNSPLHF
16,once,TRBJ2-2,TRBV11-2,CASRPITGVSPGELFF
18,.,TRBJ1-4,TRBV5-4,CASSTGGGLAALNEKLFF
16,.,TRBJ2-2,TRBV5-4,CASSPGGTGNTGELFF
15,.,TRBJ2-2,TRBV30,CAWSWDRVGSGELFF
16,.,TRBJ1-2,TRBV28,CASSSSWDRGYYGYTF
14,few,TRBJ2-7,TRBV28,CASITRGRSYEQYF
16,few,TRBJ2-2,TRBV24-1,CATSDPGQGGTGELFF
12,.,TRBJ1-5,TRBV19,CASSRAGRPQHF
15,.,TRBJ1-4,TRBV18,CASSRDSEVSEKLFF